The rows below give T cell receptor beta chains drawn from one sample of a study of cytomegalovirus exposure and HLA in healthy donors. Sequenced by immunoSEQ multiplex PCR; TCRdb stores in-frame clones only, minus some. This table holds 60,000 to 75,000 clones. The sample consisted of PBMCs. These TCRs come from a female donor in good health and CMV-seropositive. Both conserved end residues are part of each CDR3. Fields, in order: CDR3 DNA, CDR3 protein, V gene, J gene, CDR3 length, D gene. A D gene is named only where the DNA matches it firmly.

DNA: TGCGCCAGCAGCCAACAGGGGAACTATGGCTACACCTTC
CDR3: CASSQQGNYGYTF
V: TRBV4-3
J: TRBJ1-2
length: 13
D: -

DNA: TGTGCCATCCCGGTCCCCCGCTCCCAAGAGACCCAGTACTTC
CDR3: CAIPVPRSQETQYF
V: TRBV14
J: TRBJ2-5
length: 14
D: -

DNA: TGTGCCATCAGCGATGGACAGGCTAGCTCCTACGAGCAGTACTTC
CDR3: CAISDGQASSYEQYF
V: TRBV10-3
J: TRBJ2-7
length: 15
D: TRBD1

DNA: TGTGCCAGCAGTGCCCCAGGGGAGTACACCTTC
CDR3: CASSAPGEYTF
V: TRBV28
J: TRBJ1-2
length: 11
D: -

DNA: TGCGCCAGCAGCTGGGGGACAGGGATTAGCACAGATACGCAGTATTTT
CDR3: CASSWGTGISTDTQYF
V: TRBV5-1
J: TRBJ2-3
length: 16
D: TRBD1

DNA: TGTGCCAGCAGCCTGGACAATGAACAGTTCTTC
CDR3: CASSLDNEQFF
V: TRBV11-3
J: TRBJ2-1
length: 11
D: -

DNA: TGTGCCAGCAGCTTAGACCACAGCTCGAACACTGAAGCTTTCTTT
CDR3: CASSLDHSSNTEAFF
V: TRBV7-2
J: TRBJ1-1
length: 15
D: -

DNA: TGTGCCAGCTCACTTACCGGGACAGGGGCAACCAATCAGCCCCAGCATTTT
CDR3: CASSLTGTGATNQPQHF
V: TRBV18
J: TRBJ1-5
length: 17
D: TRBD1

DNA: TGTGCCAGCAGCTTACGCGTAAGCTCCTATAATTCACCCCTCCACTTT
CDR3: CASSLRVSSYNSPLHF
V: TRBV7-9
J: TRBJ1-6
length: 16
D: -

DNA: TGTGCCAGCTCACCATGGGGGCCGAACTATGGCTACACCTTC
CDR3: CASSPWGPNYGYTF
V: TRBV18
J: TRBJ1-2
length: 14
D: -

DNA: TGTGCCAGCAGCGTTGAGTGGTCCGGAGAGACCCAGTACTTC
CDR3: CASSVEWSGETQYF
V: TRBV9
J: TRBJ2-5
length: 14
D: -

DNA: TGTGCCAGCAGCTTGCCCAGCGGGGGGGCGATGGAGACCCAGTACTTC
CDR3: CASSLPSGGAMETQYF
V: TRBV5-4
J: TRBJ2-5
length: 16
D: TRBD2

DNA: TGCGCCAGCAGCTCGGGACTCTCCCTACTAGAGCAGTACTTC
CDR3: CASSSGLSLLEQYF
V: TRBV5-1
J: TRBJ2-7
length: 14
D: -

DNA: TGTGCCAGTAGGTATCAGGAATCCGGGACTGAATTCGGAAACACCATATATTTT
CDR3: CASRYQESGTEFGNTIYF
V: TRBV19
J: TRBJ1-3
length: 18
D: -

DNA: TGCGCCAGCAGCCAAGAGGACAGGTTTAATTCACCCCTCCACTTT
CDR3: CASSQEDRFNSPLHF
V: TRBV4-3
J: TRBJ1-6
length: 15
D: TRBD1

DNA: TGTGCCACCAGCAGCAGCCCAGGCGCGAGCTCCTACGAGCAGTACTTC
CDR3: CATSSSPGASSYEQYF
V: TRBV15
J: TRBJ2-7
length: 16
D: -

DNA: TGTGCCAGCAGTGAATTTACCGGCAGGGCCTACGAGCAGTACTTC
CDR3: CASSEFTGRAYEQYF
V: TRBV25-1
J: TRBJ2-7
length: 15
D: -

DNA: TGTGCCAGCAGCCGAGCGCAGCTAGCGGTGCAAGCCGGGGAGCTGTTTTTT
CDR3: CASSRAQLAVQAGELFF
V: TRBV4-2
J: TRBJ2-2
length: 17
D: TRBD2

DNA: TGTGCCAGCAAGGCGGGAGGCGTCCACGAGCAGTACTTC
CDR3: CASKAGGVHEQYF
V: TRBV28
J: TRBJ2-7
length: 13
D: TRBD2

DNA: TGCGCCAGCAGCTTCGTTAGGGGTGAAGCTTTCTTT
CDR3: CASSFVRGEAFF
V: TRBV5-1
J: TRBJ1-1
length: 12
D: -

DNA: TGTGCCATCAGTGTAGGGGGAACTGAAGCTTTCTTT
CDR3: CAISVGGTEAFF
V: TRBV10-3
J: TRBJ1-1
length: 12
D: -

DNA: TGTGCCAGCTTGGTTGACAACTCCTACGAGCAGTACTTC
CDR3: CASLVDNSYEQYF
V: TRBV6-1
J: TRBJ2-7
length: 13
D: -

DNA: TGTGCCAGCTCACGTTCAGGGAACACTGAAGCTTTCTTT
CDR3: CASSRSGNTEAFF
V: TRBV18
J: TRBJ1-1
length: 13
D: -

DNA: TGTGCCATCAGTGTTGGAGGGAGACCCAACAATGAGCAGTTCTTC
CDR3: CAISVGGRPNNEQFF
V: TRBV10-3
J: TRBJ2-1
length: 15
D: -

DNA: TGTGCCAGCAGCATCATCAAAGCGGGAGGGCCCTACGAGCAGTACTTC
CDR3: CASSIIKAGGPYEQYF
V: TRBV7-9
J: TRBJ2-7
length: 16
D: TRBD2

DNA: TGTGCCAGCAGAGCGACAGGGTATCAGCCCCAGCATTTT
CDR3: CASRATGYQPQHF
V: TRBV6-5
J: TRBJ1-5
length: 13
D: TRBD1

DNA: TGTGCCAGCAGTTTATCCGAGCGGGAGGTCTCCTACGAGCAGTACTTC
CDR3: CASSLSEREVSYEQYF
V: TRBV28
J: TRBJ2-7
length: 16
D: TRBD2

DNA: TGTGCCAGCAGCTTAGAAACAGGGAACTATGGCTACACCTTC
CDR3: CASSLETGNYGYTF
V: TRBV7-9
J: TRBJ1-2
length: 14
D: -

DNA: TGTGCCAGCTCACCACCTGACAGCTATAATGAAAAACTGTTTTTT
CDR3: CASSPPDSYNEKLFF
V: TRBV18
J: TRBJ1-4
length: 15
D: -

DNA: TGTGCCAGTAGTATTGAGGCCCGGGACAGGGGTTATAATTCACCCCTCCACTTT
CDR3: CASSIEARDRGYNSPLHF
V: TRBV19
J: TRBJ1-6
length: 18
D: TRBD1

DNA: TGTGCCAGCTCACCACCCCTTTTATACGAGCAGTACTTC
CDR3: CASSPPLLYEQYF
V: TRBV18
J: TRBJ2-7
length: 13
D: -

DNA: TGCAGCGTAGGACAGGATCGGAATTCACCCCTCCACTTT
CDR3: CSVGQDRNSPLHF
V: TRBV29-1
J: TRBJ1-6
length: 13
D: TRBD1

DNA: TGCGCCAGCAACGAGGGAGGGGGGGAAGAGACCCAGTACTTC
CDR3: CASNEGGGEETQYF
V: TRBV5-1
J: TRBJ2-5
length: 14
D: -

DNA: TGTGCCAGCAGCTTAGGAACAGGGGGCGTGAGCTCACCCCTCCACTTT
CDR3: CASSLGTGGVSSPLHF
V: TRBV13
J: TRBJ1-6
length: 16
D: TRBD1

DNA: TGTGCCAGCAGCGTGACAGGGTACGGCACAGATACGCAGTATTTT
CDR3: CASSVTGYGTDTQYF
V: TRBV9
J: TRBJ2-3
length: 15
D: TRBD1

DNA: TGTGCCAGCAGCTTAGACCCTAGCGGAGAGACCCAGTACTTC
CDR3: CASSLDPSGETQYF
V: TRBV7-2
J: TRBJ2-5
length: 14
D: TRBD2

DNA: TGTGCCAGCCTCGCGAACACCGGGGAGCTGTTTTTT
CDR3: CASLANTGELFF
V: TRBV6-6
J: TRBJ2-2
length: 12
D: -

DNA: TGCGCCAGCACCCCTGGCGGGAGCTCCTACGAGCAGTACTTC
CDR3: CASTPGGSSYEQYF
V: TRBV5-1
J: TRBJ2-7
length: 14
D: TRBD2

DNA: TGTGCCAGCAGTTTTTCCGGGACTAGGAACAATGAGCAGTTCTTC
CDR3: CASSFSGTRNNEQFF
V: TRBV28
J: TRBJ2-1
length: 15
D: TRBD2

DNA: TGTGCCAGCAGCCCCCCGGGACTAGCGGGAGTCTATGATGAGCAGTTCTTC
CDR3: CASSPPGLAGVYDEQFF
V: TRBV7-9
J: TRBJ2-1
length: 17
D: TRBD2

DNA: TGTGTACTGAGGAGGCGCAATCAGCCCCAGCATTTT
CDR3: CVLRRRNQPQHF
V: TRBV28
J: TRBJ1-5
length: 12
D: -

DNA: TGTGCTAGCAGCCCAGCGGGGCCCTTCTACAATGAGCAGTTCTTC
CDR3: CASSPAGPFYNEQFF
V: TRBV7-7
J: TRBJ2-1
length: 15
D: TRBD2

DNA: TGCGCCAGCAGCCGAGAATACCAAGAGACCCAGTACTTC
CDR3: CASSREYQETQYF
V: TRBV5-1
J: TRBJ2-5
length: 13
D: -

DNA: TGCGCCAGCAGCCACGGGACTAGCGGGGCAACCTACGAGCAGTACTTC
CDR3: CASSHGTSGATYEQYF
V: TRBV4-1
J: TRBJ2-7
length: 16
D: TRBD2

DNA: TGCGCCAGCAGCCAAGATCCGGTTATCCAGCCCCAGCATTTT
CDR3: CASSQDPVIQPQHF
V: TRBV4-1
J: TRBJ1-5
length: 14
D: -

DNA: TGTGCCAGCAGTGGGCAGGGCCCTAACTATGGCTACACCTTC
CDR3: CASSGQGPNYGYTF
V: TRBV11-1
J: TRBJ1-2
length: 14
D: -